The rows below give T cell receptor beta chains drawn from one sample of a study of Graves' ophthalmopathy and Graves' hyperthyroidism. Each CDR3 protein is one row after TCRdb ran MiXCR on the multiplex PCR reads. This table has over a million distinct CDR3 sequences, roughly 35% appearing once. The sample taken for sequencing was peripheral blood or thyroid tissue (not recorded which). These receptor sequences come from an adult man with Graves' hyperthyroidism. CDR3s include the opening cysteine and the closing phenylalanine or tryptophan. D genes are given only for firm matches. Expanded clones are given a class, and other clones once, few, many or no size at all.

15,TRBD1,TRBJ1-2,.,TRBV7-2,TGTGCCAGCAGCCCGGGGGACAGGTTACACTATGGCTACACCTTC,CASSPGDRLHYGYTF
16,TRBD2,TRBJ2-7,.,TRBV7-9,TGTGCCAGCAGCTTCCCTGGGGGAGGGCCCTCCTACGAGCAGTACTTC,CASSFPGGGPSYEQYF
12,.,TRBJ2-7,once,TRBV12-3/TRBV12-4,TGTGCCAGCAGTTCCGACAGAATACAGCAGTACTTC,CASSSDRIQQYF
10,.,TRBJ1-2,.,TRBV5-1,TGCGCCAGCAGCTTTGTCGACGCCCTCTTC,CASSFVDALF
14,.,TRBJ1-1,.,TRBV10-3,TGTGCCTCCTGGGGGGACGGCATGAACACTGAAGCTTTCTTT,CASWGDGMNTEAFF
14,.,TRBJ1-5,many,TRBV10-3,TGTGCCATCAGAGAGGGGCCTAACAATCAGCCCCAGCATTTT,CAIREGPNNQPQHF
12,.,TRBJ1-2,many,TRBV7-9,TGTGCCAGCAGCCTCCGGGACTATGGCTACACCTTC,CASSLRDYGYTF
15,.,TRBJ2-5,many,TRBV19,TGTGCCAGTAGTATCAGGGACTCACCCCAAGAGACCCAGTACTTC,CASSIRDSPQETQYF
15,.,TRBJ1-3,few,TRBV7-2,TGTGCCAGCAGCTTAGGCCTAGGGGCTGGAAACACCATATATTTT,CASSLGLGAGNTIYF
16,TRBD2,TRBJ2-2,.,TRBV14,TGTGCCGGCGGCCGAACCGGGACTAGCCGCACCGGGGAGCTGTTTTTT,CAGGRTGTSRTGELFF
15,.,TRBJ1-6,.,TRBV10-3,TGTGCCATCACCCGTCAGCCGGACCAGAATTCACCCCTCCACTTT,CAITRQPDQNSPLHF
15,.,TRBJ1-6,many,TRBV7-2,TGTGCCAGCAGCGCCCAGACGGGAAATAATTCACCCCTCCACTTT,CASSAQTGNNSPLHF
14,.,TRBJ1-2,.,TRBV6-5,TGTGCCAGCAGTTACTCGATGGGACACCGATTAGAAACCTTC,CASSYSMGHRLETF
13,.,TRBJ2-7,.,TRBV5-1,TGCGCCAGCAGCTGGGGAGTACAACGCGAGCAGTACTTC,CASSWGVQREQYF
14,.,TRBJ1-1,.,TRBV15,TGTGCCACCAGCAGAGATCCGGGGGCGGCTGAAGCTTTCTTT,CATSRDPGAAEAFF
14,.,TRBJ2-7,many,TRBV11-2,TGTGCCAGCAGCTCTGCGGGACCGCACTACGAGCAGTACTTC,CASSSAGPHYEQYF
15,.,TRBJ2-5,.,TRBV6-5,TGTGCCAGCAGTTCCCTGGCTAGTATCCAAGAGACCCAGTACTTC,CASSSLASIQETQYF
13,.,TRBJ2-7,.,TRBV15,TGTGCCACCAGCAGTCGACAGGCCTACGAGCAGTACTTC,CATSSRQAYEQYF
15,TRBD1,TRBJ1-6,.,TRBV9,TGTGCCAGCAGCCGTACCGGGACAGACGGTTCACCCCTCCACTTT,CASSRTGTDGSPLHF
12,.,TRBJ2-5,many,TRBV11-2,TGTGCCAGCAGCCCAATCACGGAGACCCAGTACTTC,CASSPITETQYF
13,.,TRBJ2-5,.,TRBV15,TGTGCCACCAGCAAGCAGGGGGGTCGCACCCAGTACTTC,CATSKQGGRTQYF
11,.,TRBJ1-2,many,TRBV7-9,TGTGCCAGCAGCTTAGACGCTGGCTACACCTTC,CASSLDAGYTF
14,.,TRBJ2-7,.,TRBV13,TGTGCCAGCAGCTCGATTGGGACCCTATACGAGCAGTACTTC,CASSSIGTLYEQYF
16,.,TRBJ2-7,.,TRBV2,TGTGCCAGCAGTTGGGTCCCGGCCAGGGGAGGCTACGAGCAGTACTTC,CASSWVPARGGYEQYF
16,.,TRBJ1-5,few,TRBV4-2,TGTGCCAGCAGCCGAACCTGGGGCAGGGGTAATCAGCCCCAGCATTTT,CASSRTWGRGNQPQHF
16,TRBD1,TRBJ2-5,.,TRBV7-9,TGTGCCAGCAGCTCACAAGAGCTAGGGGACAGAGAGACCCAGTACTTC,CASSSQELGDRETQYF
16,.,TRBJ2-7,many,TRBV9,TGTGCCAGCAGCCCCAGTGCCGGGGGCGGTTTCTACGAGCAGTACTTC,CASSPSAGGGFYEQYF
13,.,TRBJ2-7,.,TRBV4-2,TGTGCCAGCAGCCAAGATGACTCCTACGAGCAGTACTTC,CASSQDDSYEQYF
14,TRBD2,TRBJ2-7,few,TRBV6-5,TGTGCCAGCAGGAGGACTAGCGATCCTCTCGAGCAGTACTTC,CASRRTSDPLEQYF
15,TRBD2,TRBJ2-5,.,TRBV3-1,TGTGCCAGCAGCCAAATCTGGGCGGGAGAAGAGACCCAGTACTTC,CASSQIWAGEETQYF
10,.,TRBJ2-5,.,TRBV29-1,TGCAGCGTTGAAGGGCAGGTTCAGGATTTC,CSVEGQVQDF
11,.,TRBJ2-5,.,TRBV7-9,TGTGCCAGCGGGAGTCACAAGACCCAGTACTTC,CASGSHKTQYF
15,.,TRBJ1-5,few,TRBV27,TGTGCCAGCAGTTTACTCCGACAGCCCGATCAGCCCCAGCATTTT,CASSLLRQPDQPQHF
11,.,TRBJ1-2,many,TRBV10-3,TGTGCCATCAGCGCAGGGGACGGCTACACCTTC,CAISAGDGYTF
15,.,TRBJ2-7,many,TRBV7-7,TGTGCCAGCAGCCCCAGCGTTAGGGATTTTTACGAGCAGTACTTC,CASSPSVRDFYEQYF
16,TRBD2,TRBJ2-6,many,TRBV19,TGTGCCAGTACTGAGAGGGAGGGTACTGGGGCCAACGTCCTGACTTTC,CASTEREGTGANVLTF
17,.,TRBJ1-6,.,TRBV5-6,TGTGCCAGCAGCTTGGATGGGGCTAGCTCCTATAATTCACCCCTCCACTTT,CASSLDGASSYNSPLHF
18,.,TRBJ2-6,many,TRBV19,TGTGCCAGTAGCAACCGCGGCCGAGGGGACCCTGGGGCCAACGTCCTGACTTTC,CASSNRGRGDPGANVLTF
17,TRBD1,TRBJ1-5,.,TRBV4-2,TGTGCCAGCAGCTTGACAGGGGACCCAAGTAGCAATCAGCCCCAGCATTTT,CASSLTGDPSSNQPQHF
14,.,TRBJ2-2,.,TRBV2,TGTGCCAGCAGTTGGGCACGGAACACCGGGGAGCTGTTTTTT,CASSWARNTGELFF
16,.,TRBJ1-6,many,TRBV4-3,TGCGCCAGCAGCCAAGAGTTGCCCGTAAACAATTCACCCCTCCACTTT,CASSQELPVNNSPLHF
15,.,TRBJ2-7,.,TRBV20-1,TGCAGTGCTCAACCCGACAACCTAGGAGTCTACGAGCAGTACTTC,CSAQPDNLGVYEQYF